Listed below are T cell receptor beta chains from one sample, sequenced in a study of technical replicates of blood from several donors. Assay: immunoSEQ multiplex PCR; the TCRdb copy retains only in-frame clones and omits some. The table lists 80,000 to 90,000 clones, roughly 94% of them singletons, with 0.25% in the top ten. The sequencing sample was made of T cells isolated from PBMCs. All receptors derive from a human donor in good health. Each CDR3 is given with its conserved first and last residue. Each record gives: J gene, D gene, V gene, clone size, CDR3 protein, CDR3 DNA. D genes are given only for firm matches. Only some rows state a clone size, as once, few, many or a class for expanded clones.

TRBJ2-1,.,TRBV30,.,CAWSVHPESYNEQFF,TGTGCCTGGAGTGTACATCCGGAGTCCTACAATGAGCAGTTCTTC
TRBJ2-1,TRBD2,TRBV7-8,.,CASSSSGRGTYNEQFF,TGTGCCAGCAGTTCAAGCGGGAGGGGCACCTACAATGAGCAGTTCTTC
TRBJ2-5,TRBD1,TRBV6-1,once,CASSEAVVAGGPQYF,TGTGCCAGCAGTGAAGCGGTCGTGGCAGGGGGACCCCAGTACTTC
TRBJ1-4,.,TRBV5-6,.,CASSLAYDRTEKLFF,TGTGCCAGCAGCTTGGCTTATGACAGGACTGAAAAACTGTTTTTT
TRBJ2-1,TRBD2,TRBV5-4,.,CASSHGTSGGGQFF,TGTGCCAGCAGCCACGGGACTAGCGGGGGGGGACAGTTCTTC
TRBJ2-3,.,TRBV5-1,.,CASSSHSSTDTQYF,TGCGCCAGCAGCTCCCACTCTAGCACAGATACGCAGTATTTT
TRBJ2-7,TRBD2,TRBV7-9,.,CASSLVSGGAYEQYF,TGTGCCAGCAGCTTGGTCAGCGGGGGTGCCTACGAGCAGTACTTC
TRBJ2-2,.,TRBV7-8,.,CASSLVRMPGELFF,TGTGCCAGCAGCTTAGTGCGAATGCCCGGGGAGCTGTTTTTT
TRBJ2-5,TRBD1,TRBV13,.,CASSLTGTGRSLGETQYF,TGTGCCAGCAGCTTAACCGGGACAGGTAGATCGCTGGGGGAGACCCAGTACTTC
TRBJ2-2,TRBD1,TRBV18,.,CASSSETGAHDLTGELFF,TGTGCCAGCTCATCAGAAACAGGGGCCCACGACCTCACCGGGGAGCTGTTTTTT
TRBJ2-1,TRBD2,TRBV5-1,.,CASSDGAGVVYNEQFF,TGCGCCAGCAGCGATGGAGCGGGAGTGGTCTACAATGAGCAGTTCTTC
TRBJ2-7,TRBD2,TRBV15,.,CATSREAGGPYEQYF,TGTGCCACCAGCAGAGAGGCGGGGGGACCCTACGAGCAGTACTTC
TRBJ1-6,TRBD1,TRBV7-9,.,CASTLRGQGNSPLHF,TGTGCCAGCACCCTACGGGGACAGGGCAATTCACCCCTCCACTTT
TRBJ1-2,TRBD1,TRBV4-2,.,CASSQDLGQGMSYGYTF,TGTGCCAGCAGCCAAGACCTGGGACAGGGAATGAGCTATGGCTACACCTTC
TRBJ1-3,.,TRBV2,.,CASSFQGLAGNTIYF,TGTGCCAGCAGTTTCCAGGGGTTAGCTGGAAACACCATATATTTT
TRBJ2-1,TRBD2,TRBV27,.,CASSLSMGLGGSEQFF,TGTGCCAGCAGTTTAAGTATGGGACTAGGAGGCAGTGAGCAGTTCTTC
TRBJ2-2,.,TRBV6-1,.,CASNEGITGELFF,TGTGCCAGCAACGAGGGCATCACCGGGGAGCTGTTTTTT
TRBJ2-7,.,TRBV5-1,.,CASSVSGAARSYEQYF,TGCGCCAGCAGCGTGTCAGGGGCAGCAAGGTCCTACGAGCAGTACTTC
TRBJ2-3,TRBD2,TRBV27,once,CASSLKTSWYTDTQYF,TGTGCCAGCAGTCTAAAGACTAGCTGGTACACAGATACGCAGTATTTT
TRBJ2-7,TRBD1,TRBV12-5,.,CASGLAEQGAYEQYF,TGTGCTAGTGGTTTGGCTGAACAGGGGGCCTACGAGCAGTACTTC
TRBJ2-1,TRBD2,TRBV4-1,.,CASSQPSGTSGLNEQFF,TGCGCCAGCAGCCAGCCCTCCGGGACTAGCGGACTCAATGAGCAGTTCTTC